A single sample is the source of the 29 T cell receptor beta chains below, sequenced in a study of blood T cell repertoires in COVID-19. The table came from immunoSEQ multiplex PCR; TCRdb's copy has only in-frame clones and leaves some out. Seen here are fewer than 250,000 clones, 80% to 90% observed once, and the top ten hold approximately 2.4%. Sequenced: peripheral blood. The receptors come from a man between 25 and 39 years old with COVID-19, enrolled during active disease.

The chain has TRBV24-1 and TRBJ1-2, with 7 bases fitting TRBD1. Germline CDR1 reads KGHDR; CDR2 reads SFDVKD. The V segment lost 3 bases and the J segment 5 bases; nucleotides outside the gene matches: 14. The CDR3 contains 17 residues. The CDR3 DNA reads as TGTGCCACCAGTGATCGCGCTCAGGGACAGAGGGGTTATGGCTACACCTTC. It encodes CATSDRAQGQRGYGYTF.

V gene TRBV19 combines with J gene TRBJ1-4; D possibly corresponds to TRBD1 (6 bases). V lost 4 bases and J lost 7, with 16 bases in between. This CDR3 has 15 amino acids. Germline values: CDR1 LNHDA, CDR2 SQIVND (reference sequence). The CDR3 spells CASSKWTVLGEKLFF. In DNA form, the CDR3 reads TGTGCCAGTAGTAAATGGACAGTATTAGGTGAAAAACTGTTTTTT.

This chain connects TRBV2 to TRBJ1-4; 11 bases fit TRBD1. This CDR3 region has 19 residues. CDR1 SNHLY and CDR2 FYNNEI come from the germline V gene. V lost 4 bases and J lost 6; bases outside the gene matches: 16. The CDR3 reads CASSVLRPGQGVEDEKLFF. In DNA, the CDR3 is TGTGCCAGCAGTGTTCTCCGCCCGGGACAGGGGGTCGAGGATGAAAAACTGTTTTTT. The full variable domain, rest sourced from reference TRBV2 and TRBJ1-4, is EPEVTQTPSHQVTQMGQEVILRCVPISNHLYFYWYRQILGQKVEFLVSFYNNEISEKSEIFDDQFSVERPDGSNFTLKIRSTKLEDSAMYFCASSVLRPGQGVEDEKLFFGSGTQLSVL.

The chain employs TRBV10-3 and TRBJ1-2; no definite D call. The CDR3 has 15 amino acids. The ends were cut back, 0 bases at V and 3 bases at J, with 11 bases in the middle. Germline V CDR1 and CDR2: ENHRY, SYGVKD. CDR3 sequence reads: CAISESGQIHYGYTF. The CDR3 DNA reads TGTGCCATCAGTGAGTCTGGCCAGATACACTATGGCTACACCTTC.

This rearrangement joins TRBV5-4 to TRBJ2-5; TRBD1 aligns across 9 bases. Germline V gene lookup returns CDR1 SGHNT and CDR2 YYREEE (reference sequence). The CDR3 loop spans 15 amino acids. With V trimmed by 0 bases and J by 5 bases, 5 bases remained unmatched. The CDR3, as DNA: TGTGCCAGCAGCTTGGCGGGACAGGGAGGCGAGACCCAGTACTTC. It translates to CASSLAGQGGETQYF.

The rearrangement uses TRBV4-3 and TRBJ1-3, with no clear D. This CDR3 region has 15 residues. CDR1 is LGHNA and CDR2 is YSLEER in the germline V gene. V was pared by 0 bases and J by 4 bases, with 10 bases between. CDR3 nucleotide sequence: TGCGCCAGCAGCCAAGATCCGCGGGTAGGAAACACCATATATTTT. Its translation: CASSQDPRVGNTIYF.

CDR3 amino acids: CASSLKLRQGYGYTF. CDR3 nucleotides: TGTGCCAGCAGCCTAAAACTCAGACAGGGATATGGCTACACCTTC. J is TRBJ1-2 and V is TRBV27; 7 bases fit TRBD1. CDR3 size: 15 residues. Trimming at V came to 6 bases and at J to 5 bases, leaving 12 bases not matched to a gene. The V gene's germline CDR1 is MNHEY and CDR2 SMNVEV (reference sequence).

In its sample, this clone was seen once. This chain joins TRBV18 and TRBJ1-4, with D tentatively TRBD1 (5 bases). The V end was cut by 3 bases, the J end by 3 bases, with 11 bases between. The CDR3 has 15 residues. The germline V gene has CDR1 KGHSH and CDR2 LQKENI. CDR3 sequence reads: CASSPQQASNEKLFF. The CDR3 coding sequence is TGTGCCAGCTCACCGCAACAGGCCTCTAATGAAAAACTGTTTTTT.

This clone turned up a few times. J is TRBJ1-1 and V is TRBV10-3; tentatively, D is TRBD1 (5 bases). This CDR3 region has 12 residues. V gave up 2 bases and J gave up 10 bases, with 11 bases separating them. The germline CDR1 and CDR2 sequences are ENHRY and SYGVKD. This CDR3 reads CAISELRDRAFF. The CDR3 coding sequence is TGTGCCATCAGTGAGCTCAGGGATAGAGCTTTCTTT.

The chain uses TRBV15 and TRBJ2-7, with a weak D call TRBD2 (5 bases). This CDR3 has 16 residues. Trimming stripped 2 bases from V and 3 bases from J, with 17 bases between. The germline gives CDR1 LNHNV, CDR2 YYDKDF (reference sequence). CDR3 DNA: TGTGCCACCAGCAGACCACTATTCGGGGTGGGCTACGAGCAGTACTTC. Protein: CATSRPLFGVGYEQYF.

CDR3: CASSERGQITYNEQFF. CDR3 bases: TGTGCCAGCAGTGAAAGGGGACAGATCACTTACAATGAGCAGTTCTTC. The chain joins TRBV25-1 to TRBJ2-1; 7 bases fit TRBD1. CDR3 length equals 16 residues. The trim removed 2 bases at V and 4 bases at J, leaving 8 bases unmatched. CDR1 is MGHDK, CDR2 SYGVNS, per germline.

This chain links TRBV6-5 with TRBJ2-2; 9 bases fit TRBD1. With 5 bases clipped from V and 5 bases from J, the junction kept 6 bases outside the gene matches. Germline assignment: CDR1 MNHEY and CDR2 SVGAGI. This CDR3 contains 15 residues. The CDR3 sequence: CASSPGTGRTGELFF. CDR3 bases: TGTGCCAGCAGTCCCGGGACAGGGCGTACCGGGGAGCTGTTTTTT.

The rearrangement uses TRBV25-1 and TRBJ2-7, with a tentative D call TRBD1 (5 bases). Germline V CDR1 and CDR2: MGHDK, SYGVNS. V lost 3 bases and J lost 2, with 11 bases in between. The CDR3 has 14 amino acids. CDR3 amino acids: CASSDAGKTYEQYF. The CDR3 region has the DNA TGTGCCAGCAGTGATGCAGGGAAAACCTACGAGCAGTACTTC.

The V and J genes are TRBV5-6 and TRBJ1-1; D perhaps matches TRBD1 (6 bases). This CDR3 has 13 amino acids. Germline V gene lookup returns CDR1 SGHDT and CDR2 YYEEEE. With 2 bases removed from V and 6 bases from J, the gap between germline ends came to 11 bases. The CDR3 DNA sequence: TGTGCCAGCAGCTTCCCAGGGGACCCTGAAGCTTTCTTT. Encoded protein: CASSFPGDPEAFF.

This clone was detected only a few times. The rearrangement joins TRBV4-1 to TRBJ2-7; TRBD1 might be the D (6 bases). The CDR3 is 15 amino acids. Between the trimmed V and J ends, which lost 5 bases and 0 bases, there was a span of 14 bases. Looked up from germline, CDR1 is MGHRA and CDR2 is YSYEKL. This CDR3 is CASSDPTGPSYEQYF. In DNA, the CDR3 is TGCGCCAGCAGCGATCCAACAGGGCCCTCCTACGAGCAGTACTTC.

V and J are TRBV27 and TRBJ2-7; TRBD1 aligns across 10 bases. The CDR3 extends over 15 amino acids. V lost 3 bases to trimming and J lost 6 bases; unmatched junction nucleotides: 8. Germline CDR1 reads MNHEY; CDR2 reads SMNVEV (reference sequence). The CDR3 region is CASSFERTGGTEQYF. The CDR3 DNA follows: TGTGCCAGCAGTTTCGAGCGGACAGGGGGTACCGAGCAGTACTTC.

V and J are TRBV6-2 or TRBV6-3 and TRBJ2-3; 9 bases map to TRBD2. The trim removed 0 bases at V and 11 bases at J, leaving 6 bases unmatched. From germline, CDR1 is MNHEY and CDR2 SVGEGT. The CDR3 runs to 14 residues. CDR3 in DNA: TGTGCCAGCAGTTACTCGAGACTAGCGGATGAGCAGTATTTT. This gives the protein CASSYSRLADEQYF.

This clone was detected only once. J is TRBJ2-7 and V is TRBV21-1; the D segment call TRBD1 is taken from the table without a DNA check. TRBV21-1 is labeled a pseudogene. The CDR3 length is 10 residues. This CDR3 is CAVITYEQYF. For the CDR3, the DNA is TGTGCCGTCATCACCTACGAGCAGTACTTC.

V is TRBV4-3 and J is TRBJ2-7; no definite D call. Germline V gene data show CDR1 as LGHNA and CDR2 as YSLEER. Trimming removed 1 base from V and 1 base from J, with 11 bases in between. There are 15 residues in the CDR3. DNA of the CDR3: TGCGCCAGCAGCCAAGTAGTAGAGTCATCCTACGAGCAGTACTTC. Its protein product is CASSQVVESSYEQYF.

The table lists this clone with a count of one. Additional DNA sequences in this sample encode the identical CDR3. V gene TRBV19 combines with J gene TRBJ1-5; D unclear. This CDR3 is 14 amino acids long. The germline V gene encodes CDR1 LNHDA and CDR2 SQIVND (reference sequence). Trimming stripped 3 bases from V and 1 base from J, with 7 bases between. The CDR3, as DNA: TGTGCCAGTAGTATTAGCGTGAGCAATCAGCCCCAGCATTTT. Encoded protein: CASSISVSNQPQHF.

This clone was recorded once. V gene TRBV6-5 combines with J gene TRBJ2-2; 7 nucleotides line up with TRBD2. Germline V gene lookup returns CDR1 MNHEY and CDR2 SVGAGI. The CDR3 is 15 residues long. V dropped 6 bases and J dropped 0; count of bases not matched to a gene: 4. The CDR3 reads CASRLAGSNTGELFF. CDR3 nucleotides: TGTGCCAGCAGATTAGCGGGCTCGAACACCGGGGAGCTGTTTTTT.

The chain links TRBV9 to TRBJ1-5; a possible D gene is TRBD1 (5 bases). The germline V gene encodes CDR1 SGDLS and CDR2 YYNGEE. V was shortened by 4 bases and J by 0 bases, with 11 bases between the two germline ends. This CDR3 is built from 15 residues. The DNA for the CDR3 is TGTGCCAGCAGCTGGGGCAGCCATAGCAATCAGCCCCAGCATTTT. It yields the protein CASSWGSHSNQPQHF.

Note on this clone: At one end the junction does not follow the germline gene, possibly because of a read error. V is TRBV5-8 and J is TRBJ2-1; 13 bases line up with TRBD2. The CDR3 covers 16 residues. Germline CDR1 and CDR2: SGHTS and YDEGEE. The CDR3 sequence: CTSSNQLAGGPDEQFF. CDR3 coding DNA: TGTACCAGCAGCAATCAACTAGCGGGAGGGCCTGATGAGCAGTTCTTC.

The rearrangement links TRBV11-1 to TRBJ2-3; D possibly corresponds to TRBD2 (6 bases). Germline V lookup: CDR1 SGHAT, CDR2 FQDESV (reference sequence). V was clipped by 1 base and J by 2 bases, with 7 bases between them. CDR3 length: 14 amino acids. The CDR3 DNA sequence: TGTGCCAGCAGCTTAGGGGACTCCACAGATACGCAGTATTTT. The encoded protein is CASSLGDSTDTQYF.

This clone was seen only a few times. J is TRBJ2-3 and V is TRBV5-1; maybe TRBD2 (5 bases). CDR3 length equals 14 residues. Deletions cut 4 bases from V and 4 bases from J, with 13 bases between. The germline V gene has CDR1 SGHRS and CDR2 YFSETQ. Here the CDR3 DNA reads TGCGCCAGCAGCCCCGAACTAGGATCAGATACGCAGTATTTT. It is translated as CASSPELGSDTQYF.

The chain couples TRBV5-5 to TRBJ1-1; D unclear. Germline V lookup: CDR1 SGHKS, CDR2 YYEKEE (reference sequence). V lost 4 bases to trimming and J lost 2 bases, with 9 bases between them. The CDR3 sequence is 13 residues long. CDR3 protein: CASSAVSNTEAFF. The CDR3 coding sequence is TGTGCCAGCAGCGCGGTGTCCAACACTGAAGCTTTCTTT.

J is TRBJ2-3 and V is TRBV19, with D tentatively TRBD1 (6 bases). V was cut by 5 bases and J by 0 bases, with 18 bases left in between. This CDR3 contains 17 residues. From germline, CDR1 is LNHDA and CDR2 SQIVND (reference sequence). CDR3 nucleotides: TGTGCCAGTAGTCCCCGACCGACAGGCTCCAGCACAGATACGCAGTATTTT. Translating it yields CASSPRPTGSSTDTQYF. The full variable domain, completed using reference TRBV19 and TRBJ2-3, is DGGITQSPKYLFRKEGQNVTLSCEQNLNHDAMYWYRQDPGQGLRLIYYSQIVNDFQKGDIAEGYSVSREKKESFPLTVTSAQKNPTAFYLCASSPRPTGSSTDTQYFGPGTRLTVL.

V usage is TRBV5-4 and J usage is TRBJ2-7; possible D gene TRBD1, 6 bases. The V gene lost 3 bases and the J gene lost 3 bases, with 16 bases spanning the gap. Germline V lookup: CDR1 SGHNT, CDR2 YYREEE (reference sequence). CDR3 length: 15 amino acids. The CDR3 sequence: CASSWEWDTNYEQYF. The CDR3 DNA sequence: TGTGCCAGCAGCTGGGAATGGGACACCAACTACGAGCAGTACTTC.

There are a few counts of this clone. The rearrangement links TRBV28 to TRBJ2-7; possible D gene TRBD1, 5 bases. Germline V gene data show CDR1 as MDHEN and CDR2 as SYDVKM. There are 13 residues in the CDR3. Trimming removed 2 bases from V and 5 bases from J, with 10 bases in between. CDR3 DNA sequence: TGTGCCAGCAGTTTAGGCAGGGTAGACGAGCAGTACTTC. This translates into CASSLGRVDEQYF.